One sample yielded the 11 T cell receptor beta chains listed below, sequenced in a study of follicular helper T cells after annual influenza vaccination (dated by TCRdb to about 2017). The intended sense of this specimen's time point label: 2015-2016 season, pre-vaccination. The receptor library was made with the immunoSEQ multiplex PCR assay. In TCRdb, the immuneACCESS table is reduced to in-frame sequences with V and J assigned. These tables do not hold every clone; where another copy was compared, an unresolved V gene accounts for under half, and the others remain unexplained. In this sample the table shows 5,500 to 7,500 clones, approximately 78% of which occur a single time. The ten largest clones capture 0.6% to 0.95% of the sample. The sequenced sample was CXCR5- memory CD4+ T cells sorted from blood, obtained on the day of influenza vaccination. The cell subset or site label, read with the paper, signifies: CXCR5- memory CD4 T cells. These receptors all stem from an adult who received the influenza vaccine.

V and J are TRBV4-1 and TRBJ2-5; D is possibly TRBD2 (6 bases). CDR1 is MGHRA, CDR2 YSYEKL, per germline. Trimming removed 1 base from V and 5 bases from J, with 11 bases in between. The CDR3 extends over 14 amino acids. The CDR3 sequence is CASSQVGGAETQYF. The CDR3 DNA sequence: TGCGCCAGCAGCCAAGTCGGAGGGGCGGAGACCCAGTACTTC.

The gene calls are TRBV19 and TRBJ1-1; D unresolved. Between the trimmed V and J ends, which lost 7 bases and 4 bases, there was a span of 16 bases. The CDR3 loop spans 14 amino acids. Germline V CDR1 and CDR2: LNHDA, SQIVND (reference sequence). CDR3 sequence (DNA): TGTGCCAGTAATTCCGACCCAATCGGCACTGAAGCTTTCTTT. Its protein product is CASNSDPIGTEAFF.

This sequence joins TRBV9 and TRBJ2-1; possibly TRBD2 for D (6 bases). The CDR3 runs 13 residues. Germline loops: CDR1 SGDLS, CDR2 YYNGEE. V dropped 0 bases and J dropped 5 bases, with 6 bases sitting between them. CDR3 nucleotides: TGTGCCAGCAGCGTAGGGACTAACAATGAGCAGTTCTTC. It translates to CASSVGTNNEQFF.

The rearrangement uses TRBV7-6 and TRBJ2-5, with D perhaps TRBD1 (6 bases). Trimming stripped 1 base from V and 5 bases from J, with 17 bases between. The CDR3 is 16 residues long. Germline V gene lookup returns CDR1 SGHVS and CDR2 FNYEAQ. The CDR3 region has the DNA TGTGCCAGCAGCTTAGGCCTAGTACAGGGTTGGGAGACCCAGTACTTC. It codes for CASSLGLVQGWETQYF.

This clone was seen a single time. This chain connects TRBV4-1 to TRBJ1-3; no firm D call. Germline V gene data show CDR1 as MGHRA and CDR2 as YSYEKL. The CDR3 has 17 amino acids. The V end lost 0 bases, the J end lost 0 bases, and 12 bases lay between the germline ends. CDR3: CASSQDRAGYSGNTIYF. The CDR3 DNA is TGCGCCAGCAGCCAAGATCGGGCGGGCTACTCTGGAAACACCATATATTTT.

This chain uses TRBV25-1 with TRBJ1-2, with 12 bases that match TRBD1. Germline values: CDR1 MGHDK, CDR2 SYGVNS. The V segment lost 9 bases and the J segment 7 bases; nucleotides outside the gene matches: 12. CDR3 length equals 15 residues. The CDR3 protein is CASETGTGGGGGYTF. In nucleotides, the CDR3 is TGTGCCAGTGAGACCGGGACAGGGGGCGGAGGTGGCTACACCTTC.

This clone was picked up a small number of times. DNA of the CDR3: TGTGCCAGCAGCCTAGGGACAGTCAAAAACTATGGCTACACCTTC. It is translated as CASSLGTVKNYGYTF. The chain uses TRBV11-2 and TRBJ1-2; 7 positions agree with TRBD1. Germline CDR1 is SGHAT and CDR2 is FQNNGV. J was trimmed by 2 bases and V by 5 bases; bases with no gene match: 8. The CDR3 is 15 residues long.

This clone was seen a single time. The gene calls are TRBV5-6 and TRBJ1-2, with D unresolved. The V and J ends lost 5 bases and 10 bases respectively, with 12 bases between them. The CDR3 sequence is 11 residues long. Germline loops: CDR1 SGHDT, CDR2 YYEEEE. CDR3 protein: CASSLFLDYTF. In nucleotides, the CDR3 is TGTGCCAGCAGTCTCTTCCTGGACTACACCTTC.

The V call is TRBV19, the J call TRBJ1-2; 9 bases fit TRBD1. This CDR3 spans 16 amino acids. In germline, CDR1 is LNHDA, CDR2 SQIVND (reference sequence). The V and J ends lost 3 bases and 8 bases, in that order; junction bases with no gene match: 13. CDR3 DNA sequence: TGTGCCAGTAGTATCCCACCGGGACAGGGCGCCGTGGGCTACACCTTC. It translates to CASSIPPGQGAVGYTF.

The rearrangement uses TRBV12-5 and TRBJ2-3; the D gene is possibly TRBD1 (5 bases). Trimming took off 0 bases at V and 4 bases at J, with 11 bases between the two ends. The CDR3 totals 15 residues. The germline CDR1 and CDR2 sequences are LGHNT and FRNRAP. CDR3 DNA: TGTGCTAGTGGTTTGGTACTTGGGGCAGCAGATACGCAGTATTTT. It codes for CASGLVLGAADTQYF.

V gene TRBV4-2 combines with J gene TRBJ1-1; a weak D match, TRBD1 (5 bases). The CDR3 spans 16 residues. Deletions cut 0 bases from V and 0 bases from J, with 11 bases between. Germline CDR1 and CDR2: LGHNA and YNFKEQ. CDR3 in amino acids: CASSQEGSGLNTEAFF. CDR3 in DNA: TGTGCCAGCAGCCAAGAAGGCTCGGGACTGAACACTGAAGCTTTCTTT.